These T cell receptor beta chains were read from a single sample in a study of response to subunit inactivated influenza vaccine. TCRdb reprocessed the RT-PCR reads with MiXCR, giving one entry per CDR3 protein. Of 500,000 to 600,000 distinct CDR3 sequences in the sample, 10% to 15% were seen once. The sequencing used PBMCs from blood, collected 40 to 50 days after vaccination. The receptors derive from a man over 45 who received an inactivated influenza vaccine. The CDR3 runs from the conserved cysteine through the conserved F or W. D genes are given only for firm matches. Clone size, where shown, is once, few, many, or a class for clones that have expanded.

V	size	J	D	length	DNA	CDR3
TRBV29-1	few	TRBJ2-5	NA	13	TGCAGCGTTGACGAGACAGGCCAAGAGACCCAGTACTTC	CSVDETGQETQYF
TRBV5-6	few	TRBJ2-1	TRBD2	15	TGTGCCAGCAGCTTACTGGCGGGAGATGACAATGAGCAGTTCTTC	CASSLLAGDDNEQFF
TRBV18	many	TRBJ2-6	NA	15	TGTGCCAGCTCTCCAGAATTCTCTGGGGCCAACGTCCTGACTTTC	CASSPEFSGANVLTF
TRBV12-3/TRBV12-4	many	TRBJ1-3	NA	15	TGTGCCAGCAGTTTAGGACAGGCGTCTGGAAACACCATATATTTT	CASSLGQASGNTIYF
TRBV5-1	few	TRBJ2-5	TRBD1	15	TGCGCCAGCAGCAGAGCCGGGACAGGGGAAGAGACCCAGTACTTC	CASSRAGTGEETQYF
TRBV5-5	few	TRBJ2-3	TRBD1	14	TGTGCCAGCAGGACAGGGTTTAGCACAGATACGCAGTATTTT	CASRTGFSTDTQYF
TRBV28	NA	TRBJ2-3	NA	11	TGTGCCAGCCTTGGAACAGATACGCAGTATTTT	CASLGTDTQYF
TRBV20-1	NA	TRBJ2-7	NA	17	TGCAGTTTTAGAGGCCAGGGGGATAGCGGGACCTCCTACGAGCAGTACTTC	CSFRGQGDSGTSYEQYF
TRBV6-1	NA	TRBJ2-7	TRBD1	16	TGTGCCAGCAGTGAAACCCGGGACAGGGGATTCTACGAGCAGTACTTC	CASSETRDRGFYEQYF
TRBV5-1	NA	TRBJ1-1	NA	15	TGCGCCAGCAGCTTTCATCCGGTCGACAGACCTGAAGCTTTCTTT	CASSFHPVDRPEAFF
TRBV29-1	many	TRBJ2-7	NA	14	TGCAGCGTTGAAGCAACAGGTAACTCCTACGAGCAGTACTTC	CSVEATGNSYEQYF
TRBV28	NA	TRBJ2-3	NA	16	TGTGCCAGCAGCTCCTCAAGGAGGGGGCGCCGAGATACGCAGTATTTT	CASSSSRRGRRDTQYF
TRBV3-1	NA	TRBJ2-7	NA	15	TGTGCCAGCAGTGCCGGGGCTCACAACTACTACGAGCAGTACTTC	CASSAGAHNYYEQYF
TRBV10-3	many	TRBJ2-7	TRBD1	15	TGTGCCATCAGTGAGTCGACAGGGACGGTCTACGAGCAGTACTTC	CAISESTGTVYEQYF
TRBV5-1	few	TRBJ1-1	TRBD1	17	TGCGCCAGCAGCTTGGGAACAGGGGGCGCCAGGAACACTGAAGCTTTCTTT	CASSLGTGGARNTEAFF
TRBV12-3/TRBV12-4	many	TRBJ1-1	NA	14	TGTGCCAGCAGTTTACTGATGGATTACACTGAAGCTTTCTTT	CASSLLMDYTEAFF
TRBV6-1	few	TRBJ1-3	NA	15	TGTGCCAGCTTGAGGTATCAGGGGAGTGGAAACACCATATATTTT	CASLRYQGSGNTIYF
TRBV5-8	NA	TRBJ1-1	TRBD1	15	TGTGCCAGCAGTTCGACAGGGACCTGGAACACTGAAGCTTTCTTT	CASSSTGTWNTEAFF
TRBV7-6	many	TRBJ2-1	TRBD2	17	TGTGCCAGCAGCTCCACCGCCGGGACTAGCGCCTACAATGAGCAGTTCTTC	CASSSTAGTSAYNEQFF
TRBV20-1	NA	TRBJ2-5	TRBD2	18	TGCAGTGCTCTAGGACTAGCGGGAGGGATTTACGACCAAGAGACCCAGTACTTC	CSALGLAGGIYDQETQYF
TRBV7-2	NA	TRBJ1-4	NA	16	TGTGCCAGCAGCCAACAAGGCCGGGGGCGTAGTGAAAAACTGTTTTTT	CASSQQGRGRSEKLFF
TRBV5-1	few	TRBJ2-7	NA	16	TGCGCCAGCAGCACTCCGGGACACCGTTTCTCCTACGAGCAGTACTTC	CASSTPGHRFSYEQYF
TRBV10-2	few	TRBJ2-3	NA	14	TGCGCCAGCAGTGTCCGGACAGCCCGGGATACGCAGTATTTT	CASSVRTARDTQYF
TRBV4-1	NA	TRBJ2-2	TRBD2	18	TGCGCCAGCAGCCAAGACGGACTAGCGGGAGATCGCACCGGGGAGCTGTTTTTT	CASSQDGLAGDRTGELFF
TRBV7-2	NA	TRBJ1-1	NA	13	TGTGCCAGCAGCTCACAGCCGGGGGGTGAAGCTTTCTTT	CASSSQPGGEAFF